A single sample is the source of the 10 T cell receptor beta chains below, sequenced in a study of shared clonotypes between healthy human individuals. CD45RO-negative CD8 cells positively selected for CCR7 made up the naive population, which excluded terminally differentiated effector memory CD45RA+ cells. The protocol was immunoSEQ multiplex PCR, while the TCRdb copy is restricted to in-frame clones and leaves out a portion. Seen here are 1.5 million to 2.5 million clones, about 95% observed once, and the top ten hold roughly 1.2%. The sample consisted of naive CD8+ T cells sorted from blood. All receptors derive from a man in his late teens or twenties in good health.

This rearrangement joins TRBV2 to TRBJ2-1, with D hard to call. Germline V gene lookup returns CDR1 SNHLY and CDR2 FYNNEI. V lost 10 bases and J lost 8, with 21 bases in between. This CDR3 spans 14 amino acids. This CDR3 is CAKQLVGPVDEQFF. Here the CDR3 DNA reads TGTGCCAAGCAGCTGGTCGGCCCAGTCGATGAGCAGTTCTTC.

The V gene is TRBV27, the J gene TRBJ2-1; 9 bases are shared with TRBD2. The germline V gene has CDR1 MNHEY and CDR2 SMNVEV (reference sequence). V shed 6 bases, J shed 7 bases, and the junction held 7 bases outside the gene matches. There are 14 residues in the CDR3. CDR3 protein: CASSVAGVGNEQFF. DNA of the CDR3: TGTGCCAGCAGCGTAGCGGGAGTCGGAAATGAGCAGTTCTTC.

The chain has TRBV29-1 and TRBJ2-3, with D possibly being TRBD2 (6 bases). V lost 3 bases and J lost 0, with 10 bases in between. This CDR3 is 14 amino acids long. Per germline, CDR1 SQVTM and CDR2 ANQGSEA. The CDR3 DNA follows: TGCAGCGTTGACGCGGGGTATAGCACAGATACGCAGTATTTT. This sequence encodes CSVDAGYSTDTQYF.

About this clone: Within the sample, other DNA sequences also encode this same CDR3. V gene TRBV5-1 combines with J gene TRBJ2-2, with TRBD2 matching over 15 bases. This CDR3 has 16 amino acids. CDR1 SGHRS and CDR2 YFSETQ come from the germline V gene. V trimming: 4 bases; J trimming: 6 bases; junction bases outside the gene matches: 4. CDR3 region: CASSPGLAGGPGELFF. The CDR3 coding sequence is TGCGCCAGCAGCCCCGGACTAGCGGGGGGGCCCGGGGAGCTGTTTTTT.

This rearrangement joins TRBV7-6 to TRBJ1-1; D is unresolved. Trimming removed 5 bases at V and 2 bases at J, with 9 bases between. The CDR3 consists of 13 residues. Germline V gene lookup returns CDR1 SGHVS and CDR2 FNYEAQ. CDR3 sequence (DNA): TGTGCCAGCAGCCCCGGGCACAACACTGAAGCTTTCTTT. Protein: CASSPGHNTEAFF.

Comments on this clone: The same CDR3 is also encoded by other DNA sequences in this sample. The chain carries TRBV5-4 and TRBJ1-2, with 8 nucleotides matching TRBD1. CDR1 and CDR2 (germline): SGHNT, YYREEE (reference sequence). This CDR3 is 14 amino acids long. J was trimmed by 5 bases and V by 0 bases; bases with no gene match: 3. CDR3: CASSLGQGAYGYTF. The CDR3 nucleotides are TGTGCCAGCAGCTTGGGGCAGGGGGCTTATGGCTACACCTTC.

For the CDR3, the DNA is TGCAGTGCCCAACAAGGGAGCGAGCAGTACTTC. As protein: CSAQQGSEQYF. V is TRBV20-1 and J is TRBJ2-7, with a possible D match to TRBD2 (5 bases). Germline V gives CDR1 DFQATT, CDR2 SNEGSKA (reference sequence). CDR3 length: 11 residues. V lost 6 bases and J lost 6, with 12 bases in between.

The rearrangement links TRBV2 to TRBJ1-1; TRBD1 agrees at 8 bases. The CDR3 spans 12 residues. The germline gives CDR1 SNHLY, CDR2 FYNNEI. V gave up 5 bases and J gave up 7 bases; unmatched junction bases: 3. This CDR3 reads CASSPGTGEAFF. The DNA of the CDR3 is TGTGCCAGCAGTCCCGGGACAGGTGAAGCTTTCTTT.

The V gene is TRBV19, the J gene TRBJ2-7; 10 bases line up with TRBD2. This CDR3 has 14 residues. Trimming took 8 bases from V and 3 from J; bases not matched to a gene: 7. The germline V gene has CDR1 LNHDA and CDR2 SQIVND (reference sequence). Here the CDR3 reads CASSSSGGVYEQYF. The CDR3 DNA reads as TGTGCCAGTTCATCTAGCGGGGGAGTCTACGAGCAGTACTTC.

The chain links TRBV7-9 to TRBJ2-3, with D possibly TRBD2 on 6 matching bases. CDR3 length: 16 residues. Looked up from germline, CDR1 is SEHNR and CDR2 is FQNEAQ (reference sequence). Between the trimmed V and J ends, which lost 2 bases and 3 bases, there was a span of 15 bases. Written as DNA, the CDR3 is TGTGCCAGCAGCTTACCAACCGTAGCGGAGACAGATACGCAGTATTTT. It codes for CASSLPTVAETDTQYF.